What follows are 14 T cell receptor beta chains derived from one specimen sequenced in a study of blood T cell repertoires in COVID-19. Libraries were prepared by immunoSEQ multiplex PCR; TCRdb keeps only in-frame clonotypes and omits some of them. The sample carries 350,000 or so clones, 88% recorded once. The sequencing sample was made of PBMCs or T cells enriched from blood (not recorded which). The receptors come from a young woman who had been exposed to COVID-19.

The V call is TRBV5-6, the J call TRBJ2-7; TRBD2 might be the D (6 bases). Germline CDR1 reads SGHDT; CDR2 reads YYEEEE. Trimming pared 0 bases from V and 7 bases from J, leaving 14 bases between. The CDR3 has 14 residues. The CDR3 spells CASSLEPGVYEQYF. The CDR3 DNA reads as TGTGCCAGCAGCTTGGAGCCGGGAGTTTATGAGCAGTACTTC.

The chain links TRBV18 to TRBJ1-1; 8 bases are shared with TRBD1. This CDR3 has 14 residues. The V gene's germline CDR1 is KGHSH and CDR2 LQKENI. Trimming took 5 bases from V and 1 from J; bases not matched to a gene: 3. CDR3 in amino acids: CASSGQGSNTEAFF. The CDR3 nucleotides are TGTGCCAGCTCAGGACAGGGATCGAACACTGAAGCTTTCTTT.

The gene calls are TRBV9 and TRBJ1-1; the D gene is possibly TRBD1 (6 bases). This CDR3 comprises 13 residues. Germline assignment: CDR1 SGDLS and CDR2 YYNGEE. Trimming cost V 5 bases and J 5 bases, with 13 bases left between them. For the CDR3, the DNA is TGTGCCAGCAGAGGGGGGGAGTATACTGAAGCTTTCTTT. Translation gives CASRGGEYTEAFF.

V is TRBV27 and J is TRBJ1-1; D may be TRBD1 (6 bases). Trimming pared 3 bases from V and 3 bases from J, leaving 8 bases between. The CDR3 is 13 amino acids. The germline CDR1 and CDR2 sequences are MNHEY and SMNVEV (reference sequence). The CDR3 loop reads CASSFNRDTEAFF. In nucleotides, the CDR3 is TGTGCCAGCAGTTTCAACAGGGACACTGAAGCTTTCTTT.

The rearrangement links TRBV10-1 to TRBJ1-4; D is possibly TRBD1 (5 bases). The germline V and J ends were trimmed by 5 bases and 8 bases, with 15 bases remaining between them. The CDR3 contains 14 residues. Germline loops: CDR1 WNHNN, CDR2 SYGVQD (reference sequence). CDR3 loop: CASSLGQGNEKLFF. In nucleotides, the CDR3 is TGCGCCAGCAGTTTGGGTCAGGGTAACGAAAAACTGTTTTTT.

The chain links TRBV11-2 to TRBJ2-3; 9 bases align to TRBD2. There are 15 residues in the CDR3. Germline lookup yields CDR1 SGHAT and CDR2 FQNNGV. V lost 1 base to trimming and J lost 5 bases; unmatched junction nucleotides: 4. The CDR3 bases are TGTGCCAGCAGCTTAGTGGGCGGGAGGGGAGATACGCAGTATTTT. Translating it yields CASSLVGGRGDTQYF.

The chain couples TRBV7-8 to TRBJ2-7, with a possible D match to TRBD2 (6 bases). The CDR3 is 15 residues long. Germline assignment: CDR1 SGHVS and CDR2 FQNEAQ. Trimming removed 5 bases at V and 3 bases at J, with 17 bases between. CDR3: CASSPLAGTYYEQYF. The CDR3 DNA reads TGTGCCAGCAGCCCCCTCGCGGGGACCTACTACGAGCAGTACTTC.

The chain carries TRBV30 and TRBJ1-6; tentative D call: TRBD1 (6 bases). The CDR3 runs 14 residues. V shed 7 bases and J shed 7 bases, with 17 bases lying between them. Germline V gives CDR1 GTSNPN, CDR2 SVGIG (reference sequence). In nucleotides, the CDR3 is TGTGCCTCTGCGACAGGAGTAAGCAATTCACCCCTCCACTTT. Its translation: CASATGVSNSPLHF.

CDR3 residues: CASRPQELAGGHNEQFF. In DNA, the CDR3 is TGTGCCAGCCGACCGCAAGAGCTAGCGGGAGGCCACAATGAGCAGTTCTTC. The chain is built from TRBV28 and TRBJ2-1; 11 positions agree with TRBD2. This CDR3 region has 17 residues. With V trimmed by 8 bases and J by 5 bases, 14 bases remained unmatched. Looked up from germline, CDR1 is MDHEN and CDR2 is SYDVKM.

J is TRBJ1-2 and V is TRBV19; no firm D call. The CDR3 length is 16 residues. Looked up from germline, CDR1 is LNHDA and CDR2 is SQIVND (reference sequence). With 3 bases removed from V and 8 bases from J, the gap between germline ends came to 22 bases. This CDR3 reads CASSIYPKSLPLGYTF. DNA of the CDR3: TGTGCCAGTAGTATCTATCCGAAATCCCTACCACTCGGCTACACCTTC.

This rearrangement joins TRBV10-2 to TRBJ1-3; D gene unclear. Trimming took off 8 bases at V and 4 bases at J, with 12 bases between the two ends. This CDR3 spans 13 amino acids. The germline CDR1 and CDR2 sequences are WSHSY and SAAADI. CDR3 coding DNA: TGCGCCAGCCTGGCGGTGACCGGAAACACCATATATTTT. As protein: CASLAVTGNTIYF.

The chain recombines TRBV9 with TRBJ2-5; D perhaps matches TRBD2 (5 bases). Per germline, CDR1 SGDLS and CDR2 YYNGEE. V lost 0 bases and J 5 bases, leaving 14 bases between the germline ends. CDR3 length: 15 amino acids. The CDR3 spells CASSVGTAKGETQYF. For the CDR3, the DNA is TGTGCCAGCAGCGTAGGGACTGCCAAGGGTGAGACCCAGTACTTC.

The chain carries TRBV18 and TRBJ1-4; 7 bases line up with TRBD1. From germline, CDR1 is KGHSH and CDR2 LQKENI. This CDR3 has 15 residues. After removal of 0 bases from V and 8 bases from J, the junction contained 6 bases not matched to a gene. The CDR3 spells CASSPPSQGEEKLFF. The CDR3 DNA sequence: TGTGCCAGCTCACCACCGTCCCAGGGGGAGGAAAAACTGTTTTTT.

The sample holds one count of this clone. The rearrangement uses TRBV28 and TRBJ2-2, with D maybe TRBD1 (6 bases). The CDR3 has 14 residues. V was clipped by 11 bases and J by 1 base, with 14 bases between them. CDR1 and CDR2 from the germline V gene are MDHEN and SYDVKM. The CDR3 loop reads CAAKGERNTGELFF. CDR3 nucleotides: TGTGCCGCAAAGGGGGAGAGGAACACCGGGGAGCTGTTTTTT.